These T cell receptor beta chains were read from a single sample in a study of multiple sclerosis patients with progressive multifocal leukoencephalopathy. TCRdb's copy holds only in-frame clones and misses some; the assay was immunoSEQ multiplex PCR. The sample includes about 30,000 clones, around nine tenths of them seen just once. Sequencing was performed on PBMCs, taken from a patient treated with natalizumab. The origin of the receptors is a human donor with multiple sclerosis. CDR3s include the opening cysteine and the closing phenylalanine or tryptophan. The order of the fields is clone size, V gene, D gene, CDR3 length, J gene, CDR3 DNA, CDR3 protein. A D gene is named only where the DNA matches it firmly. The size field is filled for only some rows; it gives once, few, many or a size class.

size: .; V: TRBV18; D: TRBD1; length: 13; J: TRBJ1-1; DNA: TGTGCCAGCTCCCAGGGGGCGGACACTGAAGCTTTCTTT; CDR3: CASSQGADTEAFF
size: .; V: TRBV4-3; D: .; length: 14; J: TRBJ1-4; DNA: TGCGCCAGCAGCCAAGATTTCACGAATGAAAAACTGTTTTTT; CDR3: CASSQDFTNEKLFF
size: .; V: TRBV6-5; D: .; length: 16; J: TRBJ1-2; DNA: TGTGCCAGCAGTTACTCGGGATCGGTCTCCTCTCGAGGCTACACCTTC; CDR3: CASSYSGSVSSRGYTF
size: .; V: TRBV7-9; D: .; length: 13; J: TRBJ1-5; DNA: TGTGCCAGCAGCTTAGGGACGAATCAGCCCCAGCATTTT; CDR3: CASSLGTNQPQHF
size: .; V: TRBV4-1; D: .; length: 16; J: TRBJ2-3; DNA: TGCGCCAGCAGCCAAGGGGTCCTGGGGGAGGAAGATACGCAGTATTTT; CDR3: CASSQGVLGEEDTQYF
size: .; V: TRBV28; D: .; length: 15; J: TRBJ1-1; DNA: TGTGCCAGCAGTCACCGACAGGTCGGGAACACTGAAGCTTTCTTT; CDR3: CASSHRQVGNTEAFF
size: .; V: TRBV18; D: TRBD1; length: 14; J: TRBJ2-7; DNA: TGTGCCAGCTCACCTGGGACAGGGGCCTACGAGCAGTACTTC; CDR3: CASSPGTGAYEQYF
size: .; V: TRBV7-8; D: .; length: 16; J: TRBJ2-1; DNA: TGTGCCAGCAGCTTAGCGGGGCACGGCTCCTACAATGAGCAGTTCTTC; CDR3: CASSLAGHGSYNEQFF
size: .; V: TRBV27; D: .; length: 16; J: TRBJ2-3; DNA: TGTGCCAGCAGTTTATGGGGCAGGGCACCTACAGATACGCAGTATTTT; CDR3: CASSLWGRAPTDTQYF
size: .; V: TRBV6-1; D: .; length: 13; J: TRBJ1-1; DNA: TGTGCCAGCAGTGAAATACTACCTTATGAAGCTTTCTTT; CDR3: CASSEILPYEAFF
size: .; V: TRBV19; D: .; length: 14; J: TRBJ2-3; DNA: TGTGCCAGTAGTTGGGTCCCCCCAACAGATACGCAGTATTTT; CDR3: CASSWVPPTDTQYF
size: few; V: TRBV29-1; D: .; length: 14; J: TRBJ1-5; DNA: TGCAGCGTTGGGGCGGCGGCGGGCGGTCAGCCCCAGCATTTT; CDR3: CSVGAAAGGQPQHF
size: few; V: TRBV7-9; D: .; length: 17; J: TRBJ1-3; DNA: TGTGCCAGCAGCTTAGAGGGGATAGGTCCCACGATCCACACCATATATTTT; CDR3: CASSLEGIGPTIHTIYF
size: .; V: TRBV19; D: .; length: 15; J: TRBJ2-4; DNA: TGTGCCAGTAGCCCACTCACACGAGGGGACAACATTCAGTACTTC; CDR3: CASSPLTRGDNIQYF
size: .; V: TRBV10-3; D: TRBD1; length: 18; J: TRBJ2-7; DNA: TGTGCCATCAGTGAGTGGGGACAGGGGGCGAGCTCTCCCAACGAGCAGTACTTC; CDR3: CAISEWGQGASSPNEQYF
size: .; V: TRBV27; D: TRBD1; length: 13; J: TRBJ2-7; DNA: TGTGCCAGCACTACGACAGGGAGCTACGAGCAGTACTTC; CDR3: CASTTTGSYEQYF
size: .; V: TRBV5-4; D: TRBD2; length: 13; J: TRBJ2-3; DNA: TGTGCCAGCAGCCCCGGGACTAGCGATACGCAGTATTTT; CDR3: CASSPGTSDTQYF
size: .; V: TRBV11-2; D: .; length: 14; J: TRBJ2-1; DNA: TGTGCCAGCACCCTTTCGCTAGCAGAGGAAAAACAGTTCTTC; CDR3: CASTLSLAEEKQFF
size: .; V: TRBV5-4; D: .; length: 13; J: TRBJ2-7; DNA: TGTGCCAGCAGCAGCACGACTAGTTACGAGCAGTACTTC; CDR3: CASSSTTSYEQYF
size: .; V: TRBV27; D: TRBD1; length: 13; J: TRBJ2-1; DNA: TGTGCCAGCAGATCGACAGGGGGAGGTGAGCAGTTCTTC; CDR3: CASRSTGGGEQFF
size: .; V: TRBV19; D: TRBD2; length: 15; J: TRBJ2-7; DNA: TGTGCCAGTAGTATTCTTGTCGCCAGGGAGGGCGAGCAGTACTTC; CDR3: CASSILVAREGEQYF
size: .; V: TRBV28; D: .; length: 13; J: TRBJ2-7; DNA: TGTGCCAGCAGTTTCTCTGGGTCCGGCGAGCAGTACTTC; CDR3: CASSFSGSGEQYF
size: .; V: TRBV28; D: .; length: 13; J: TRBJ2-5; DNA: TGTGCCAGCAGCCCCAGTGGGCCAGAGACCCAGTACTTC; CDR3: CASSPSGPETQYF
size: .; V: TRBV9; D: .; length: 18; J: TRBJ2-7; DNA: TGTGCCAGCAGCCCCCGTATGGGGGGAGCGCTCTCCTCCTACGAGCAGTACTTC; CDR3: CASSPRMGGALSSYEQYF
size: .; V: TRBV11-3; D: TRBD1; length: 13; J: TRBJ2-3; DNA: TGTGCCAGCAGCCGGGACAGGGGAAGTACGCAGTATTTT; CDR3: CASSRDRGSTQYF
size: .; V: TRBV4-3; D: TRBD1; length: 16; J: TRBJ2-1; DNA: TGCGCCAGCAGCCTTCGGGACAGGGAAGGCGGCAATGAGCAGTTCTTC; CDR3: CASSLRDREGGNEQFF
size: once; V: TRBV7-2; D: TRBD2; length: 15; J: TRBJ2-3; DNA: TGTGCCAGTGCTATCGGGGGACTAGCGACAGATACGCAGTATTTT; CDR3: CASAIGGLATDTQYF
size: .; V: TRBV19; D: TRBD1; length: 14; J: TRBJ2-1; DNA: TGTGCCAGTAGTAGAGGACAGGGCCTAGATGAGCAGTTCTTC; CDR3: CASSRGQGLDEQFF
size: once; V: TRBV23-1; D: .; length: 16; J: TRBJ1-5; DNA: TGCGCCAGCAGTCAATCAGCTCCGGCGTCGGCTCGGCCCCAGCATTTT; CDR3: CASSQSAPASARPQHF
size: .; V: TRBV7-2; D: .; length: 16; J: TRBJ2-7; DNA: TGTGCCACCCGGGTCCGTAACAGGGAGGGGCTCTACGAGCAGTACTTC; CDR3: CATRVRNREGLYEQYF
size: .; V: TRBV6-1; D: TRBD2; length: 15; J: TRBJ2-7; DNA: TGTGCCAGCAGTTTGACTAGCGGGGGCCGCTACGAGCAGTACTTC; CDR3: CASSLTSGGRYEQYF
size: .; V: TRBV18; D: .; length: 14; J: TRBJ1-2; DNA: TGTGCCAGCTCCAGGCGGGACGGGGATATTGACTACACCTTC; CDR3: CASSRRDGDIDYTF